This TCR beta chain emerged from a study of T cells in Graves' hyperthyroidism and ophthalmopathy. General observations from the study: Before onset, ophthalmopathy was predicted by the model a median 6.5 months earlier.

The V gene lost 6 bases and the J gene lost 7 bases, with 22 bases spanning the gap. Germline CDR1 is MNHEY and CDR2 is SVGAGI. This CDR3 is built from 17 residues. Clinical symptoms, serum thyroxine and TRAb, thyroid ultrasound and orbital computed tomography were used for the diagnoses. Amplified regions were TCR beta CDR3 sequences from RNA transcripts. First-round RT-PCR targeting the TCR CDR3 was performed with the HTBI primer set. TCRdb used MiXCR to reprocess the multiplex PCR reads, holding one entry per CDR3 protein. The repertoire consists of hundreds of thousands of distinct CDR3 sequences, with approximately 40% occurring once and the leading ten covering approximately 8.7%. This clonotype showed up just a few times. The antigen remains undetermined.

Sequenced input: blood. This chain uses TRBV6-5 with TRBJ1-6, with D tentatively TRBD1 (6 bases). The sequence was obtained from a man in his late teens or twenties with Graves' hyperthyroidism. CDR3 region: CASSLLGVAGTNSPLHF. The CDR3 DNA is TGTGCCAGCAGCCTCCTGGGGGTTGCAGGGACAAATTCACCCCTCCACTTT.